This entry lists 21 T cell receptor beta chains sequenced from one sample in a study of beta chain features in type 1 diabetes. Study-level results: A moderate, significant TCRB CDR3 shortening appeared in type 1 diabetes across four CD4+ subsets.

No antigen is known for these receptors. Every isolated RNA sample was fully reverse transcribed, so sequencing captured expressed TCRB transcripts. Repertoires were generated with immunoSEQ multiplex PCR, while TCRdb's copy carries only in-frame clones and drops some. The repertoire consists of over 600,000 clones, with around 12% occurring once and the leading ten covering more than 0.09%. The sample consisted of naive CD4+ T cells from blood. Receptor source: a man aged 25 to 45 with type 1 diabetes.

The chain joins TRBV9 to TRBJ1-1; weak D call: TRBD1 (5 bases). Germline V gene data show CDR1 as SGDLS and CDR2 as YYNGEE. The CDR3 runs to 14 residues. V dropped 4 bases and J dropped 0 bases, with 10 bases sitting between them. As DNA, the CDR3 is TGTGCCAGCAGCCTCGACAGCATGAACACTGAAGCTTTCTTT. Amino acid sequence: CASSLDSMNTEAFF.

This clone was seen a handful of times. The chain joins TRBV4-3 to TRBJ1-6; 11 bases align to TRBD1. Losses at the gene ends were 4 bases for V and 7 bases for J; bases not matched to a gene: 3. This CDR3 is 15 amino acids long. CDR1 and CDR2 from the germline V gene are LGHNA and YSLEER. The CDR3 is CASSLGTGGNSPLHF. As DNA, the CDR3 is TGCGCCAGCAGCCTTGGGACAGGGGGGAATTCACCCCTCCACTTT.

CDR3 in amino acids: CASSLEVRGTEADTQYF. The DNA of the CDR3 is TGTGCCAGCAGCTTAGAGGTCAGGGGAACGGAGGCAGATACGCAGTATTTT. V is TRBV7-2 and J is TRBJ2-3; tentatively, D is TRBD1 (6 bases). V was clipped by 1 base and J by 4 bases, with 18 bases between them. This CDR3 region has 17 residues. Germline CDR1 reads SGHTA; CDR2 reads FQGNSA. Full variable domain (rest looked up from reference TRBV7-2 and TRBJ2-3): GAGVSQSPSNKVTEKGKDVELRCDPISGHTALYWYRQSLGQGLEFLIYFQGNSAPDKSGLPSDRFSAERTGGSVSTLTIQRTQQEDSAVYLCASSLEVRGTEADTQYFGPGTRLTVL.

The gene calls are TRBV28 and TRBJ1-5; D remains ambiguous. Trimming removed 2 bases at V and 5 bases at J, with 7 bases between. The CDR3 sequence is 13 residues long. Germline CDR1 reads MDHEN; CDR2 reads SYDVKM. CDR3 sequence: CASSLGSDQPQHF. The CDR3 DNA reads TGTGCCAGCAGTTTAGGATCCGATCAGCCCCAGCATTTT.

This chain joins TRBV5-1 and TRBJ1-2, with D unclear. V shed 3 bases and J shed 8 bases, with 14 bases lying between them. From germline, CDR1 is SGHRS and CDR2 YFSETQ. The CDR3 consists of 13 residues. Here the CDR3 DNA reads TGCGCCAGCAGCTCCGGGCCCTCCGGCGGCTACACCTTC. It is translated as CASSSGPSGGYTF.

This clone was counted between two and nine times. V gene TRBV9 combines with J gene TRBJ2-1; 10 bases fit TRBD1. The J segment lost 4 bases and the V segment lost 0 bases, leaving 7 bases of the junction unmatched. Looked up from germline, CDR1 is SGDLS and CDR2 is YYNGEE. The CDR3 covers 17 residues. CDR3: CASSVAQEDRGYNEQFF. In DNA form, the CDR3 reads TGTGCCAGCAGCGTAGCTCAAGAGGACAGGGGGTACAATGAGCAGTTCTTC.

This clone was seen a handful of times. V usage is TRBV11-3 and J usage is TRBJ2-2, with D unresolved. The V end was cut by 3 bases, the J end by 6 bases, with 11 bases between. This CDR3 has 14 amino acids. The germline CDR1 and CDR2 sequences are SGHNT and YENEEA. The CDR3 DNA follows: TGTGCCAGCAGCTTTGACGGAACACCCGGGGAGCTGTTTTTT. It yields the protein CASSFDGTPGELFF.

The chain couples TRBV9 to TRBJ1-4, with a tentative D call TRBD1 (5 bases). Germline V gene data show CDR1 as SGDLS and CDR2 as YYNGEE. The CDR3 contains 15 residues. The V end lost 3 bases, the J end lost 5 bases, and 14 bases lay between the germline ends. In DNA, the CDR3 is TGTGCCAGCAGCGACAGTCCCCGGGGGAATGAAAAACTGTTTTTT. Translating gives CASSDSPRGNEKLFF.

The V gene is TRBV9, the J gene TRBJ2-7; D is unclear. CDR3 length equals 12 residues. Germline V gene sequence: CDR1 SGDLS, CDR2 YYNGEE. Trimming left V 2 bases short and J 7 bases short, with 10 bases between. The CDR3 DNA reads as TGTGCCAGCAGCGTGACTCTCGGGGAGCAGTACTTC. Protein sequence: CASSVTLGEQYF.

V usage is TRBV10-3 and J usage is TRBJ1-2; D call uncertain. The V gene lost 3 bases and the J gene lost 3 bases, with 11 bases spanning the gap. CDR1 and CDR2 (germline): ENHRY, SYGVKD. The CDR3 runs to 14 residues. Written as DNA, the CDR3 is TGTGCCATCAGTGATATTCGGGGAGACTATGGCTACACCTTC. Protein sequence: CAISDIRGDYGYTF.

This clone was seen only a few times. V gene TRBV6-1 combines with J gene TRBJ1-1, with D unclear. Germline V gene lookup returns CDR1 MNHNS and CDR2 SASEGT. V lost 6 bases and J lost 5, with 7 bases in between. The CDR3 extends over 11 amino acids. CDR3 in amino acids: CASRRTTEAFF. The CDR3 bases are TGTGCCAGCAGGCGTACGACTGAAGCTTTCTTT.

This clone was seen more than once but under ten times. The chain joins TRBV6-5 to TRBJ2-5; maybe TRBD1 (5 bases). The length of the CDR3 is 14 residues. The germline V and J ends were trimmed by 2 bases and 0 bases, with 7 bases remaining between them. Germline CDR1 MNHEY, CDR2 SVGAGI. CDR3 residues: CASSYRGHQETQYF. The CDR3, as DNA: TGTGCCAGCAGTTACAGGGGCCACCAAGAGACCCAGTACTTC.

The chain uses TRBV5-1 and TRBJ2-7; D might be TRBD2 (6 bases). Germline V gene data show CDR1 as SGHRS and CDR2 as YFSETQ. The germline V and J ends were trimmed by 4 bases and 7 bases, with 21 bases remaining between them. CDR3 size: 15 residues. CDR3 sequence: CASSPRDSLIVEQYF. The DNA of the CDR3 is TGCGCCAGCAGCCCTCGGGACTCCCTAATAGTAGAGCAGTACTTC.

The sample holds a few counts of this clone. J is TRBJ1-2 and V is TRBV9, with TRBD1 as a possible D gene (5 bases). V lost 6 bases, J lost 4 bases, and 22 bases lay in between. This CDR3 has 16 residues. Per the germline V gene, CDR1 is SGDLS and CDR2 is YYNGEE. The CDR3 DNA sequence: TGTGCCAGCACCTTAACCGGGGCCGAAGGAACCTATGGCTACACCTTC. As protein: CASTLTGAEGTYGYTF. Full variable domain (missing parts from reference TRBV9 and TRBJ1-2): DSGVTQTPKHLITATGQRVTLRCSPRSGDLSVYWYQQSLDQGLQFLIQYYNGEERAKGNILERFSAQQFPDLHSELNLSSLELGDSALYFCASTLTGAEGTYGYTFGSGTRLTVV.

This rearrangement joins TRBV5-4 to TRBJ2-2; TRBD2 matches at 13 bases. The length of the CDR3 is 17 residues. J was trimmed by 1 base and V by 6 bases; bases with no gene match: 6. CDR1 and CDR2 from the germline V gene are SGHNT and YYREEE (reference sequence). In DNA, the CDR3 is TGTGCCAGCACCGTCGGACTAGCGGGGGTGAACACCGGGGAGCTGTTTTTT. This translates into CASTVGLAGVNTGELFF.

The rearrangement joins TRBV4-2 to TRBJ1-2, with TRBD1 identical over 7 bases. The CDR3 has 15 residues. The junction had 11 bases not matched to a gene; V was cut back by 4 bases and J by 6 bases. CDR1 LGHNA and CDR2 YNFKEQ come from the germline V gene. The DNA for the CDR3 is TGTGCCAGCAGCCCAGAGGTCGGCAGGGGGGATGGCTACACCTTC. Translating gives CASSPEVGRGDGYTF.

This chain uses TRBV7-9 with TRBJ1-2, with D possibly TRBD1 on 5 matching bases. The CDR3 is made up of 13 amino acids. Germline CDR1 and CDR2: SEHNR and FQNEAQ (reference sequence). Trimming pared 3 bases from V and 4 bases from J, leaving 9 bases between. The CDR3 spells CASSFTGIYGYTF. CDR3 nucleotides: TGTGCCAGCAGCTTCACAGGTATCTATGGCTACACCTTC.

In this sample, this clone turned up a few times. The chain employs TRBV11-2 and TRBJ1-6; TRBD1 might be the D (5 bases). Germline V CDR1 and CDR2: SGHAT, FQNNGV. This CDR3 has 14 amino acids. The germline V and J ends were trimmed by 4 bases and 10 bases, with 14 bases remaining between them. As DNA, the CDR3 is TGTGCCAGCAGCTCCCCCAAGGGGTACTCACCCCTCCACTTT. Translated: CASSSPKGYSPLHF. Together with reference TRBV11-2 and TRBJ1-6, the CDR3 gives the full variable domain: EAGVAQSPRYKIIEKRQSVAFWCNPISGHATLYWYQQILGQGPKLLIQFQNNGVVDDSQLPKDRFSAERLKGVDSTLKIQPAKLEDSAVYLCASSSPKGYSPLHFGNGTRLTVT.

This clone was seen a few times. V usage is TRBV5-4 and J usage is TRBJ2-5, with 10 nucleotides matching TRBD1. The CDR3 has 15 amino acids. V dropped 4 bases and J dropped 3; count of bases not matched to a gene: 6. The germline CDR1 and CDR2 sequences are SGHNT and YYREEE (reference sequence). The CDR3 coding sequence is TGTGCCAGCAGCCTCGGACAGGGGGTGGAAGAGACCCAGTACTTC. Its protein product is CASSLGQGVEETQYF.

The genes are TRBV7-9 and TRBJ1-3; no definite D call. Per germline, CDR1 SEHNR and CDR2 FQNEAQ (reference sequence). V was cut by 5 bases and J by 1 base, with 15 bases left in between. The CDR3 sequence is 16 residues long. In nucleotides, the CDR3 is TGTGCCAGCAGCCCCGATTCGGCCATTTCTGGAAACACCATATATTTT. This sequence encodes CASSPDSAISGNTIYF. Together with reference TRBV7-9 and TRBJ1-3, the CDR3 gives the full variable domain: DTGVSQNPRHKITKRGQNVTFRCDPISEHNRLYWYRQTLGQGPEFLTYFQNEAQLEKSRLLSDRFSAERPKGSFSTLEIQRTEQGDSAMYLCASSPDSAISGNTIYFGEGSWLTVV.

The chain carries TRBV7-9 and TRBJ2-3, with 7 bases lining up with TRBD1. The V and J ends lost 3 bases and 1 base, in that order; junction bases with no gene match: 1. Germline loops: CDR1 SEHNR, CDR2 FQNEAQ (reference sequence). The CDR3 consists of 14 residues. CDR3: CASSFGTGTDTQYF. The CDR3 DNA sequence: TGTGCCAGCAGCTTCGGGACAGGCACAGATACGCAGTATTTT.